A single sample gave rise to the 6 T cell receptor beta chains below, sequenced in a study of T cell changes during pregnancy in multiple sclerosis. TCRdb's copy holds only in-frame clones and misses some; the assay was immunoSEQ multiplex PCR. This table has more than 65,000 clones, 91% appearing once. The material was peripheral blood, obtained in the first trimester of pregnancy. The receptors originated from a female donor with multiple sclerosis, enrolled in a pregnancy study.

The V call is TRBV7-8, the J call TRBJ2-7; 10 nucleotides line up with TRBD2. Germline V gives CDR1 SGHVS, CDR2 FQNEAQ. Trimming cost V 0 bases and J 0 bases; bases outside gene matches: 5. The CDR3 contains 17 residues. The CDR3 nucleotides read TGTGCCAGCAGCTTAGCTAGCGGGGGGACGAGCTCCTACGAGCAGTACTTC. As protein: CASSLASGGTSSYEQYF.

The chain is built from TRBV15 and TRBJ2-3; TRBD2 matches 13 bases. CDR1 is LNHNV and CDR2 is YYDKDF in the germline V gene (reference sequence). V gave up 5 bases and J gave up 4 bases; unmatched junction bases: 15. The CDR3 loop spans 19 amino acids. This CDR3 is CATSYSYGLAGDRADTQYF. The CDR3 DNA follows: TGTGCCACCAGCTACTCTTACGGACTAGCGGGAGATAGGGCAGATACGCAGTATTTT.

The chain has TRBV25-1 and TRBJ2-1; tentatively, D is TRBD1 (5 bases). The CDR3 extends over 14 amino acids. Germline CDR1 reads MGHDK; CDR2 reads SYGVNS. Trimming took 5 bases from V and 0 from J, leaving 8 bases between them. DNA of the CDR3: TGTGCCAGCAGTACAGGTCGCTCCTACAATGAGCAGTTCTTC. This gives the protein CASSTGRSYNEQFF.

The chain employs TRBV18 and TRBJ2-1, with 14 bases fitting TRBD2. The CDR3 is 21 residues long. With 1 base clipped from V and 0 bases from J, the junction kept 11 bases outside the gene matches. Germline V CDR1 and CDR2: KGHSH, LQKENI. The CDR3 here is CASSPLQPGLAGDFSYNEQFF. Written as DNA, the CDR3 is TGTGCCAGCTCACCACTACAACCGGGACTAGCGGGAGATTTCTCCTACAATGAGCAGTTCTTC. The whole variable domain, filled in from reference TRBV18 and TRBJ2-1, reads NAGVMQNPRHLVRRRGQEARLRCSPMKGHSHVYWYRQLPEEGLKFMVYLQKENIIDESGMPKERFSAEFPKEGPSILRIQQVVRGDSAAYFCASSPLQPGLAGDFSYNEQFFGPGTRLTVL.

The chain couples TRBV20-1 to TRBJ2-1; D gene unclear. This CDR3 contains 11 residues. Deletions cut 6 bases from V and 2 bases from J, with 5 bases between. Germline CDR1 reads DFQATT; CDR2 reads SNEGSKA (reference sequence). Written as DNA, the CDR3 is TGCAGTGCATTAGCCTACAATGAGCAGTTCTTC. Its protein product is CSALAYNEQFF.

This clone was seen a single time. The chain is built from TRBV19 and TRBJ2-2, with D perhaps TRBD1 (6 bases). Looked up from germline, CDR1 is LNHDA and CDR2 is SQIVND (reference sequence). The CDR3 spans 16 residues. Trimming stripped 8 bases from V and 6 bases from J, with 22 bases between. Here the CDR3 DNA reads TGTGCCAGTCGCAATCAGGGGCCCGAGAAGGCCGGGGAGCTGTTTTTT. This translates into CASRNQGPEKAGELFF.